This T cell receptor beta chain was profiled in a study of CD8 T cells in Susac syndrome. Random hexamers were used to reverse transcribe an amount of roughly 0.5 to 1 ug RNA. immunoSEQ multiplex PCR amplified TCR beta CDR3 across 54 Vbeta, 13 Jbeta. MiXCR, run by TCRdb on the immunoSEQ multiplex PCR reads, gives a single entry per CDR3 protein. The sample gives about 210,000 distinct CDR3 sequences, around 95% of which show up once; roughly 0.1% is in the top ten. Between the trimmed V and J ends, which lost 6 bases and 3 bases, there was a span of 18 bases. The CDR3 extends over 16 amino acids. CDR1 and CDR2 from the germline V gene are MNHEY and SMNVEV (reference sequence).

The receptor's source is a human donor with multiple sclerosis. This chain links TRBV27 with TRBJ2-4, with D tentatively TRBD1 (6 bases). Source material: CD4+ T cells from PBMCs. The CDR3 DNA follows: TGTGCCAGCAGGAAGGGGGACACAGTGGGCAAAAACATTCAGTACTTC. It translates to CASRKGDTVGKNIQYF.